This entry features one T cell receptor beta chain sequence. The entry originates in a study of blood T cell repertoires in COVID-19. The assay was immunoSEQ multiplex PCR, and TCRdb's table has in-frame clones only and misses some. The profile shows about 40,000 clones, about 88% of them singletons. Germline V lookup: CDR1 MNHEY, CDR2 SVGAGI. V lost 5 bases to trimming and J lost 10 bases; unmatched junction nucleotides: 7. This CDR3 has 13 residues. The sample was peripheral blood. The clonotype comes from a man in his sixties with active COVID-19. The chain joins TRBV6-5 to TRBJ2-1; the match to TRBD2 covers 8 bases. CDR3 residues: CASSREGLREQFF. In DNA, the CDR3 is TGTGCCAGCAGTCGGGAGGGCCTTAGGGAGCAGTTCTTC.